Detailed here is one T cell receptor (beta chain). The data stem from a study of blood T cell repertoires in COVID-19. About the research overall: Spain, Italy and the United States supplied samples that represented acute and convalescent COVID-19. The analysed material was cDNA or gDNA that came from T cells, B-cell-depleted T cells, or PBMCs.

Per the authors' pipeline: Reference gene primer amplification yielded estimated nucleated cell counts. This table comes from immunoSEQ multiplex PCR, and its TCRdb copy is limited to in-frame clones, with some not included. V and J calls and clone size are given by that table; D and trimming were obtained from the DNA. The table has around 140,000 clones, about 91% seen once; the top ten hold 25% to 30%. The length of the CDR3 is 14 residues. The J segment lost 4 bases and the V segment lost 10 bases, leaving 8 bases of the junction unmatched. CDR1 and CDR2 (germline): KGHDR, SFDVKD. This chain uses TRBV24-1 with TRBJ2-7; 11 bases line up with TRBD1. The sequence derives from a human donor in a cohort sampled during active COVID-19. Sample: peripheral blood. CDR3 coding DNA: TGTGCCACTGCTACCGGGACAGGGGGATACGAGCAGTACTTC. Translated, it gives CATATGTGGYEQYF.